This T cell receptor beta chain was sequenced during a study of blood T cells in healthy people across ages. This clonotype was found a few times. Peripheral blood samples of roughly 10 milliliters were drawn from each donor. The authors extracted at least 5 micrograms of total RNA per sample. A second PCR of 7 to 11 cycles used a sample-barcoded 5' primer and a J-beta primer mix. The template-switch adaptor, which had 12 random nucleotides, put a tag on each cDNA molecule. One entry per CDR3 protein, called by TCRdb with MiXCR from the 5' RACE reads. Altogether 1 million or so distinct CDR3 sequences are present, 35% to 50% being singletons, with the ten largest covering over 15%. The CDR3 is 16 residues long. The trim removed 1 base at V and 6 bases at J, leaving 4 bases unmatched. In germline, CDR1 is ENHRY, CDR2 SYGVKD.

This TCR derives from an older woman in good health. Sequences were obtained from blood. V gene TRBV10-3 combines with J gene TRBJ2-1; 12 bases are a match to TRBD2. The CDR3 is CAISEWTSGTLNEQFF. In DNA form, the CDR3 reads TGTGCCATCAGTGAGTGGACTAGCGGGACCCTCAATGAGCAGTTCTTC.